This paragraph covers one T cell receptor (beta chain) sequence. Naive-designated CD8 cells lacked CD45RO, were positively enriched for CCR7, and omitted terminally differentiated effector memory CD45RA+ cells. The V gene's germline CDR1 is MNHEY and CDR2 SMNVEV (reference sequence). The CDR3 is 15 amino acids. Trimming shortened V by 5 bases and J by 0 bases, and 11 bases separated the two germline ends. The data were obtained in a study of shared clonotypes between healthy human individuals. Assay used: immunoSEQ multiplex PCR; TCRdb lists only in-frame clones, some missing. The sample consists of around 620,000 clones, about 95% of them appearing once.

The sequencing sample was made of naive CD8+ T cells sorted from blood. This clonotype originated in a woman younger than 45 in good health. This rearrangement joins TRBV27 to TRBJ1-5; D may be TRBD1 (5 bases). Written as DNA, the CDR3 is TGTGCCAGCAGTATGACAGCCATTAGCAATCAGCCCCAGCATTTT. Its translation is CASSMTAISNQPQHF.